This T cell receptor beta chain was sequenced in a study of T cells in Graves' hyperthyroidism and ophthalmopathy. TCR beta CDR3 region amplification was performed from RNA transcripts. HTBI primers were the set used in a first-round RT-PCR of the TCR CDR3. TCRdb ran MiXCR on the multiplex PCR reads and lists one entry per CDR3 protein. The table has 530,000 or so distinct CDR3 sequences, roughly a quarter seen once. There are a few counts of this clonotype. In the ophthalmopathy cohort, Clinical Activity Score was at least 3, NOSPECS grade at least 4, and duration under 3 months. The clonotype originates from a woman in her 30s with Graves' ophthalmopathy. Material for sequencing was blood.

The CDR3 DNA follows: TGCAGTGCTAGATCTCGGACATGGGCTCGGGAGACCCAGTACTTC. Its protein product is CSARSRTWARETQYF. This chain connects TRBV20-1 to TRBJ2-5, with D possibly being TRBD1 (5 bases). V lost 2 bases and J lost 5, with 18 bases in between. CDR3 length equals 15 residues. Germline V gene sequence: CDR1 DFQATT, CDR2 SNEGSKA (reference sequence).